Listed below are T cell receptor beta chains from one sample, sequenced in a study of cytomegalovirus exposure and HLA in healthy donors. Repertoires were generated with immunoSEQ multiplex PCR, while TCRdb's copy carries only in-frame clones and drops some. The repertoire has around 160,000 clones, 80% to 85% of them found once; the top ten carry over 1.5%. Sequenced material: PBMCs. Every receptor here comes from a woman aged 18-30 years in good health and CMV-seronegative. Each CDR3 is given with its conserved first and last residue. A D gene is named only where the DNA matches it firmly. Size tells how often a clone was seen (once, few, many) or the class of an expanded clone, and some rows leave it out.

size	V	J	D	CDR3	DNA
.	TRBV4-1	TRBJ2-2	TRBD2	CASSQHRGGGVRTGELFF	TGCGCCAGCAGCCAACACCGGGGCGGGGGGGTGAGGACCGGGGAGCTGTTTTTT
.	TRBV5-4	TRBJ2-3	.	CASSRGYVGITTDTQYF	TGTGCCAGCAGCCGGGGTTACGTTGGCATCACCACAGATACGCAGTATTTT
.	TRBV19	TRBJ2-5	.	CASNLGWDSKETQYF	TGTGCCAGTAACCTGGGATGGGACTCTAAAGAGACCCAGTACTTC
.	TRBV18	TRBJ2-3	.	CASSPRVSTDTQYF	TGTGCCAGCTCACCGAGGGTCAGCACAGATACGCAGTATTTT
.	TRBV9	TRBJ1-5	TRBD1	CASSRDSSSNQPQHF	TGTGCCAGCAGCAGGGACAGTTCCAGCAATCAGCCCCAGCATTTT
once	TRBV10-1	TRBJ1-1	.	CASSESGLNTEAFF	TGCGCCAGCAGTGAGTCGGGCCTGAACACTGAAGCTTTCTTT
.	TRBV5-4	TRBJ2-3	.	CASSLAGMGGGADTQYF	TGTGCCAGCAGCTTGGCCGGGATGGGAGGAGGGGCAGATACGCAGTATTTT
few	TRBV30	TRBJ1-2	TRBD1	CAWSRDRPYGYTF	TGTGCCTGGAGCAGGGACAGGCCCTATGGCTACACCTTC
.	TRBV14	TRBJ1-3	.	CASSQVFTASGNTIYF	TGTGCCAGCAGCCAAGTATTTACAGCTTCTGGAAACACCATATATTTT
.	TRBV30	TRBJ1-5	.	CAWSPRGGTQHF	TGTGCCTGGAGTCCCAGAGGAGGAACCCAGCATTTT
.	TRBV6-5	TRBJ1-2	TRBD1	CASREGQFGYTF	TGTGCCAGCAGAGAGGGACAGTTCGGCTACACCTTC
.	TRBV25-1	TRBJ2-7	.	CASTYCKQYF	TGTGCCAGCACCTACTGTAAGCAGTACTTC
.	TRBV2	TRBJ1-2	.	CASSEAPIGAGGYGYTF	TGTGCCAGCAGTGAAGCGCCAATAGGTGCCGGGGGCTATGGCTACACCTTC
.	TRBV11-2	TRBJ2-3	.	CASSSGGTDTQYF	TGTGCCAGCAGCTCAGGGGGCACAGATACGCAGTATTTT
.	TRBV2	TRBJ2-7	TRBD2	CASSGTSGYEQYF	TGTGCCAGTTCCGGGACTAGCGGCTACGAGCAGTACTTC
.	TRBV7-9	TRBJ1-1	.	CASSLAQGMTEAFF	TGTGCCAGCAGCTTAGCACAGGGTATGACTGAAGCTTTCTTT
once	TRBV28	TRBJ1-2	TRBD1	CASSLTLQGDYGYTF	TGTGCCAGCAGTTTAACCCTTCAGGGGGACTATGGCTACACCTTC
.	TRBV19	TRBJ1-5	TRBD1	CASSVRDRANQPQHF	TGTGCCAGTAGTGTCCGGGACAGGGCAAATCAGCCCCAGCATTTT
.	TRBV27	TRBJ2-7	.	CASSFYQGNEQYF	TGTGCCAGCAGTTTCTATCAGGGTAACGAGCAGTACTTC
.	TRBV5-4	TRBJ1-1	.	CASSLGAGVMNTEAFF	TGTGCCAGCAGCTTGGGTGCAGGGGTCATGAACACTGAAGCTTTCTTT
.	TRBV4-1	TRBJ1-1	.	CASSQGQARGNTEAFF	TGCGCCAGCAGCCAAGGACAGGCTAGAGGGAACACTGAAGCTTTCTTT
.	TRBV30	TRBJ1-1	.	CAWKVEGWTEAFF	TGTGCCTGGAAAGTGGAGGGGTGGACTGAAGCTTTCTTT